This T cell receptor beta chain was profiled in a study of shared T cell receptors in the human thymus listed by TCRdb under 2021. For the study in its entirety: The study examined how self-reactive, shared T-cell receptor alpha chains are generated in the human thymus.

The CDR3 runs 12 residues from the cysteine to the phenylalanine. Kept here is only the CDR3 DNA, which spans 36 bases and is read in frame from base 1. V and J lose 7 bases and 2 bases, and a span of 11 bases separates them. Taken from the germline V gene, the CDR1 and CDR2 loops are SQVTM and ANQGSEA. Receptors were amplified or captured by the immunoSEQ multiplex PCR assay. TCRdb re-hosts the immuneACCESS table, in-frame sequences only. Its copies lack some clones; in the studies checked, an unresolved V gene accounts for under half of them, and the cause for the rest is not known. For this sample there are 700,000 or so clones; 75% to 90% appear just once. More than 0.01% of the sample is taken by the ten largest. As to this clone: Its antigen has not been determined. No base quality values were provided; no much bigger clone lies one nucleotide off.

This same sample was also taken into another study, of human thymus T cells. From that second study: Donors were immunologically healthy infants undergoing open corrective cardiac surgery for congenital heart defects in Finland. Thymus tissue was collected as surgical resects that were removed during corrective cardiac surgery. Usage of V and J gene segments appeared to be biased in both the thymic and the peripheral blood repertoires. According to the related research, thymic TCR repertoires were highly overlapping among unrelated individuals. The study used 7 or 8 infant thymus samples plus four related peripheral blood samples to characterize TCR alpha and beta repertoires. The cohort included over five male and two female infants, with donor ages spanning 7 to 244 days. Thymocytes were released mechanically from tissue and stored at -70 °C as pellets of roughly 9.5-31 million cells. A QIAsymphony instrument was used to extract genomic DNA from frozen cell pellets. TCRB and TCRAD loci were amplified from a standardized quantity of quality-controlled genomic DNA using the immunoSEQ multiplex PCR assay. The amplicons covered the V(D)J region and were long enough to include the CDR3 and to identify the V and J genes. Amplicon sequencing was performed on an Illumina platform through the commercial immunoSEQ service. Primer bias and sequencing errors were corrected as previously described, and TCRAD and TCRB were defined on the basis of the IMGT database. Repertoires were analysed with immunoSEQ Analyzer 3.0 and VDJTools, covering basic statistics, V/J segment usage, diversity estimates, rarefaction and pairwise overlap. Chao1, ChaoE, Efron-Thisted, Shannon and inverse Simpson indices were used to estimate diversity, which was also estimated on datasets down-sampled to the smallest sample. Repertoire overlap used strict matching of CDR3 nucleotide sequence, V gene and J gene, with Jaccard-based multidimensional scaling clustering. On average, thymus samples gave 650,000 to 1,000,000 unique TCRB clonotypes, whereas blood samples gave about 84,000.

The chain is encoded by TRBV29-1 joined to TRBJ1-2, and possibly TRBD1, on 6 matching bases. This receptor was taken from a girl less than two years old with a congenital heart defect. Donor details come from another sample of the same person, matched by shared clones. The sequenced material came from thymocytes. The bases are TGCAGCGCTATGACAGGCAACTATGGCTACACCTTC. This translates into CSAMTGNYGYTF.